Sequencing of this T cell receptor beta chain was carried out in a study of blood T cell repertoires in COVID-19. Looking at the study overall: T cells, B-cell-depleted T cells, or PBMCs supplied cDNA or gDNA.

Per the study methods: By means of reference gene primer amplification, nucleated cell counts were estimated. Repertoires were generated with immunoSEQ multiplex PCR, while TCRdb's copy carries only in-frame clones and drops some. V, J and clone size were drawn from that table, and D and trimming were deduced from the DNA. The profile covers some 150,000 clones, with 87% appearing a single time and around 4% taken by the ten largest. The CDR3 runs 14 residues. The V and J ends lost 6 bases and 4 bases respectively, with 15 bases between them. CDR1 and CDR2 from the germline V gene are MNHEY and SVGAGI.

The chain has TRBV6-5 and TRBJ1-1, with D hard to call. The sequence was obtained from a woman aged 60-75 years who had recovered from COVID-19. Source material: peripheral blood. CDR3 in amino acids: CASSRRSAGTEAFF. CDR3 in DNA: TGTGCCAGCAGCCGCCGATCCGCGGGCACTGAAGCTTTCTTT.